These 18 T cell receptor beta chains were sequenced from one sample in a study of T cell repertoires in cytomegalovirus infection. One entry per CDR3 protein, called by TCRdb with MiXCR from the reads. The sample has 250,000 to 300,000 distinct CDR3 sequences, around 9% seen once. Sequencing used PBMCs. The receptor set was obtained from a human donor in good health (CMV status not recorded). Some clones in this sample may be carry-over from other donors' samples.

In its sample, this clonotype was seen a few times. The V gene is TRBV30, the J gene TRBJ2-1; TRBD2 matches 10 bases. The V gene end was trimmed by 3 bases and the J gene end by 4 bases; junction bases not matched to a gene: 6. This CDR3 is 15 amino acids long. Germline CDR1 and CDR2: GTSNPN and SVGIG (reference sequence). In DNA form, the CDR3 reads TGTGCCTGGAGCCCGGGACTAGCGATTTACAATGAGCAGTTCTTC. The encoded protein is CAWSPGLAIYNEQFF.

This clonotype turned up a few times. The V gene is TRBV7-8, the J gene TRBJ1-1, with TRBD1 matching 9 bases. Per germline, CDR1 SGHVS and CDR2 FQNEAQ. The trim removed 5 bases at V and 6 bases at J, leaving 7 bases unmatched. The CDR3 covers 14 residues. CDR3 sequence: CASSPRTGVPEAFF. In DNA form, the CDR3 reads TGTGCCAGCAGCCCGAGGACAGGGGTCCCTGAAGCTTTCTTT.

This clonotype has ten or more counts. This chain uses TRBV7-2 with TRBJ1-4; no firm D call. CDR1 and CDR2 from the germline V gene are SGHTA and FQGNSA. Trimming removed 0 bases at V and 5 bases at J, with 13 bases between. CDR3 length: 16 residues. CDR3 bases: TGTGCCAGCAGCTTAGCATTGGGTATTCAGAATGAAAAACTGTTTTTT. Translating it yields CASSLALGIQNEKLFF. The full variable domain, rest sourced from reference TRBV7-2 and TRBJ1-4, is GAGVSQSPSNKVTEKGKDVELRCDPISGHTALYWYRQSLGQGLEFLIYFQGNSAPDKSGLPSDRFSAERTGGSVSTLTIQRTQQEDSAVYLCASSLALGIQNEKLFFGSGTQLSVL.

In this sample, this clonotype turned up many times. This chain links TRBV7-2 with TRBJ2-4; D is ambiguous. Per the germline V gene, CDR1 is SGHTA and CDR2 is FQGNSA. V lost 1 base, J lost 1 base, and 17 bases lay in between. The CDR3 consists of 18 residues. The CDR3 is CASSLGAGRRMAKNIQYF. The DNA of the CDR3 is TGTGCCAGCAGCTTAGGAGCCGGGCGGCGTATGGCCAAAAACATTCAGTACTTC. Complete variable domain (other parts from reference TRBV7-2 and TRBJ2-4): GAGVSQSPSNKVTEKGKDVELRCDPISGHTALYWYRQSLGQGLEFLIYFQGNSAPDKSGLPSDRFSAERTGGSVSTLTIQRTQQEDSAVYLCASSLGAGRRMAKNIQYFGAGTRLSVL.

The CDR3 here is CASSPNPQGATEAFF. DNA of the CDR3: TGTGCCAGCAGCCCTAATCCGCAGGGGGCGACTGAAGCTTTCTTT. The chain links TRBV3-1 to TRBJ1-1; 8 nucleotides agree with TRBD1. CDR1 is LGHDT and CDR2 is YNNKEL in the germline V gene (reference sequence). This CDR3 has 15 amino acids. The V gene end was trimmed by 4 bases and the J gene end by 5 bases; junction bases not matched to a gene: 9.

This clonotype was recorded at least ten times. This chain links TRBV7-9 with TRBJ2-7; 8 nucleotides agree with TRBD1. Trimming took 4 bases from V and 5 from J; bases not matched to a gene: 7. There are 14 residues in the CDR3. Germline assignment: CDR1 SEHNR and CDR2 FQNEAQ (reference sequence). The CDR3 DNA follows: TGTGCCAGCAGCTCCGGACAGGGCGGTAACGAGCAGTACTTC. It is translated as CASSSGQGGNEQYF.

The sample holds many counts of this clonotype. The chain combines TRBV7-2 with TRBJ1-5; D unresolved. V shed 4 bases and J shed 5 bases, with 9 bases lying between them. Germline-derived CDR1 and CDR2 are SGHTA and FQGNSA. The CDR3 spans 13 residues. The CDR3 here is CASSSDGDQPQHF. The CDR3 nucleotides read TGTGCCAGCAGCTCGGACGGGGATCAGCCCCAGCATTTT.

This clonotype was seen many times. The V and J genes are TRBV7-2 and TRBJ1-4; D ambiguous. Per the germline V gene, CDR1 is SGHTA and CDR2 is FQGNSA. This CDR3 spans 17 amino acids. The ends were cut back, 5 bases at V and 7 bases at J, with 23 bases in the middle. CDR3 protein: CASSLRIPGSGGEKLFF. The DNA for the CDR3 is TGTGCCAGCAGCCTCCGTATCCCTGGGTCCGGAGGTGAAAAACTGTTTTTT.

The gene calls are TRBV7-9 and TRBJ1-1, with no clear D. The CDR3 runs 14 residues. Trimming cost V 4 bases and J 0 bases, with 9 bases left between them. Germline CDR1 reads SEHNR; CDR2 reads FQNEAQ (reference sequence). The CDR3 bases are TGTGCCAGCAGCTCGGGAGTCATGAACACTGAAGCTTTCTTT. Its translation: CASSSGVMNTEAFF.

This chain connects TRBV20-1 to TRBJ1-3; perhaps TRBD1 as D (5 bases). The CDR3 runs to 16 residues. Germline V gene lookup returns CDR1 DFQATT and CDR2 SNEGSKA (reference sequence). With 1 base removed from V and 4 bases from J, the gap between germline ends came to 17 bases. CDR3 sequence: CSARAGRDLVGNTIYF. The DNA for the CDR3 is TGCAGTGCTAGAGCGGGCAGGGATCTGGTCGGAAACACCATATATTTT.

The sample holds many counts of this clonotype. V gene TRBV14 combines with J gene TRBJ2-1; 9 bases line up with TRBD2. Germline CDR1 SGHDN, CDR2 FVKESK. The junction had 21 bases not matched to a gene; V was cut back by 4 bases and J by 8 bases. The CDR3 is 19 residues long. DNA for the CDR3: TGTGCCAGCAGCCCTGTTAGAGCGGGGGGCCCAAACGCTCTCCATGAGCAGTTCTTC. Translated: CASSPVRAGGPNALHEQFF.

The V and J genes are TRBV7-9 and TRBJ1-5, with TRBD1 identical over 7 bases. Trimming removed 5 bases from V and 6 bases from J; junction bases left unmatched: 4. The CDR3 loop spans 13 amino acids. Germline assignment: CDR1 SEHNR and CDR2 FQNEAQ (reference sequence). CDR3 bases: TGTGCCAGCAGCCCAACAGGGGCTCAGCCCCAGCATTTT. Translating gives CASSPTGAQPQHF.

The V call is TRBV20-1, the J call TRBJ2-7; D remains unclear. Germline CDR1 and CDR2: DFQATT and SNEGSKA (reference sequence). The CDR3 loop spans 12 amino acids. Trimming pared 1 base from V and 3 bases from J, leaving 7 bases between. The DNA for the CDR3 is TGCAGTGCTAGAGTCTATAGCTACGAGCAGTACTTC. This gives the protein CSARVYSYEQYF.

This clonotype occurred many times. The V gene is TRBV7-8, the J gene TRBJ1-6; weak D call: TRBD1 (6 bases). CDR1 and CDR2 (germline): SGHVS, FQNEAQ. With 2 bases removed from V and 10 bases from J, the gap between germline ends came to 12 bases. This CDR3 comprises 14 residues. Here the CDR3 reads CASSLRRGGSPLHF. The DNA of the CDR3 is TGTGCCAGCAGCTTACGCAGGGGAGGATCACCCCTCCACTTT.

This clonotype was recorded at least ten times. The V and J genes are TRBV9 and TRBJ2-3, with D unresolved. The CDR3 loop spans 11 amino acids. V lost 3 bases and J 4 bases, leaving 3 bases between the germline ends. Germline V lookup: CDR1 SGDLS, CDR2 YYNGEE. The CDR3 nucleotides read TGTGCCAGCAGCGCATCAGATACGCAGTATTTT. Amino acids: CASSASDTQYF. Based on the CDR3 plus reference TRBV9 and TRBJ2-3, the full variable domain is DSGVTQTPKHLITATGQRVTLRCSPRSGDLSVYWYQQSLDQGLQFLIQYYNGEERAKGNILERFSAQQFPDLHSELNLSSLELGDSALYFCASSASDTQYFGPGTRLTVL.

This clonotype was recorded many times. The chain is built from TRBV7-2 and TRBJ2-2; TRBD1 matches at 7 bases. The CDR3 covers 15 residues. The V gene end was trimmed by 1 base and the J gene end by 4 bases; junction bases not matched to a gene: 3. Looked up from germline, CDR1 is SGHTA and CDR2 is FQGNSA. CDR3 region: CASSLVPGGTGELFF. The CDR3 coding sequence is TGTGCCAGCAGCTTAGTTCCAGGGGGCACCGGGGAGCTGTTTTTT.

This clonotype was picked up many times. V is TRBV12-3 or TRBV12-4 and J is TRBJ2-1, with D unresolved. Trimming pared 3 bases from V and 10 bases from J, leaving 13 bases between. The CDR3 consists of 13 residues. The CDR3 sequence: CASSLLSPAEQFF. DNA for the CDR3: TGTGCCAGCAGTTTGCTAAGTCCTGCGGAGCAGTTCTTC.

This clonotype was seen at least ten times. V gene TRBV24-1 combines with J gene TRBJ2-5; D not resolved. CDR1 is KGHDR and CDR2 is SFDVKD in the germline V gene. The ends were cut back, 6 bases at V and 7 bases at J, with 11 bases in the middle. The CDR3 is 12 amino acids. CDR3 coding DNA: TGTGCCACCAGTTCCAGGACGGGGACCCAGTACTTC. Protein sequence: CATSSRTGTQYF.